This T cell receptor (beta chain) is drawn from a study of PD-1 blockade in classical Hodgkin lymphoma. Time point indicated: newly diagnosed, previously untreated cHL patient sample. The authors enriched CD8+ T cells from thawed PBMCs via magnetic negative selection. PBMCs from untreated, newly diagnosed classical Hodgkin lymphoma were comparison samples. Data came from immunoSEQ multiplex PCR; TCRdb stores just in-frame clones and leaves some out. This table has around 10,000 clones, 65% to 90% appearing once. The trim removed 0 bases at V and 2 bases at J, leaving 7 bases unmatched. Germline CDR1 is WNHNN and CDR2 is SYGVQD (reference sequence). The CDR3 covers 16 residues. Regarding the study as a whole: Newly diagnosed patients were said to have less baseline TCR diversity than healthy donors did. Possible causes of repertoire differences, disease activity or prior therapy, remain undefined.

Points on this clone: What it binds is unknown.

The sequence derives from a human donor with classical Hodgkin lymphoma. Material: CD8+ T cells from blood. The rearrangement joins TRBV10-1 to TRBJ2-7, with TRBD2 matching over 7 bases. The CDR3 is CASSESIGGTTYEQYF. In DNA, the CDR3 is TGCGCCAGCAGTGAGTCGATCGGGGGGACCACCTACGAGCAGTACTTC.